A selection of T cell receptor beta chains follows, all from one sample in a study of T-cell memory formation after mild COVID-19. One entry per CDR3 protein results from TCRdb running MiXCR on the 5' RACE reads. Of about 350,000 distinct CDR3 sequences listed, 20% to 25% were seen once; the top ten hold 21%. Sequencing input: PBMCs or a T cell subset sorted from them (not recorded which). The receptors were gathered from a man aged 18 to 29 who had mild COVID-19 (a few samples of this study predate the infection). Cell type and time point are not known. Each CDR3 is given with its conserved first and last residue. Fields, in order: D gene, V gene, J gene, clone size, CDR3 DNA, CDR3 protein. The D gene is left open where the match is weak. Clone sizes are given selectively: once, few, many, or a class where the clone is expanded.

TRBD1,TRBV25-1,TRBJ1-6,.,TGTGCCAGCAGTGTGGACAGGGAATTTTCACCCCTCCACTTT,CASSVDREFSPLHF
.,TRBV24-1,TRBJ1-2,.,TGTGCCACCAGTGACCCCCTAAAGGATGGCTACACCTTC,CATSDPLKDGYTF
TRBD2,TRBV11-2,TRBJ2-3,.,TGTGCCACCGACCCTCGGATAGCGGGGCTCACAGATACGCAGTATTTT,CATDPRIAGLTDTQYF
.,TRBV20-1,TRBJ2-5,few,TGCAGTGCTACTAGGGTCGCCGGAGAGACCCAGTACTTC,CSATRVAGETQYF
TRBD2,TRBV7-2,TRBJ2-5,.,TGTGCCAGCCACCCGTGGGGGGGAGAGACCCAGTACTTC,CASHPWGGETQYF
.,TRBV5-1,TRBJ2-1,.,TGCGCCAGCAGCTTCGGTTCGTCCCTGTCGGATGAGCAGTTCTTC,CASSFGSSLSDEQFF
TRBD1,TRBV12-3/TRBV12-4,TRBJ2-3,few,TGTGCCAGCAGTGCCCAGGACAGGGGAGAAGGTACGCAGTATTTT,CASSAQDRGEGTQYF
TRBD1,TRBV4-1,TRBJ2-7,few,TGCGCCAGCAGCCAACTCCCGGGACAGGACCGCTCCTACGAGCAGTACTTC,CASSQLPGQDRSYEQYF
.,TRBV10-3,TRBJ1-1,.,TGTGCCATCAGTGAGTCGGAAACGAACACTGAAGCTTTCTTT,CAISESETNTEAFF
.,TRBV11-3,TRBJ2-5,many,TGTGCCAGCAGCTTAGGAGGGGCTAGCCATATCCAGTACTTC,CASSLGGASHIQYF
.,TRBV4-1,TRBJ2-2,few,TGCGCCAGCAGCCAAGAGAGCCCCGGGGAGCTGTTTTTT,CASSQESPGELFF
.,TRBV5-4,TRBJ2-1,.,TGTGCCAGCAGCGACCGTGGTTCCTTCAATGAGCAGTTCTTC,CASSDRGSFNEQFF
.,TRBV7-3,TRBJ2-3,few,TGTGCCAGCAGCTTAACGGGGCGGGGAGATACGCAGTATTTT,CASSLTGRGDTQYF
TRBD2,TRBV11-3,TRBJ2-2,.,TGTGCCAGCAGCTTGAATCGGGGAGGGCCTTACAACACCGGGGAGCTGTTTTTT,CASSLNRGGPYNTGELFF
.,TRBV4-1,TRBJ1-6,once,TGCGCCAGCAGCCAAGTGAGCCCAAACCGGGATTCGTATAATTCACCCCTCCACTTT,CASSQVSPNRDSYNSPLHF
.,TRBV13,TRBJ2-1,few,TGTGCCAGCAGCGGCCGGGGTGCGGGGAACAATGAGCAGTTCTTC,CASSGRGAGNNEQFF
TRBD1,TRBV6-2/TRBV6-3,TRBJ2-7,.,TGTGCCAGCAGGGACAGGGGGCCGGACGAGCAGTACTTC,CASRDRGPDEQYF
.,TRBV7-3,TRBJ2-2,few,TGTGCCAGCAGCTTACCGTCACCCAAGGCCGGGGAGCTGTTTTTT,CASSLPSPKAGELFF
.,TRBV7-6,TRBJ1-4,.,TGTGCCAGCAGCTTAGGGGGGGCGTCGAATAATGAAAAACTGTTTTTT,CASSLGGASNNEKLFF
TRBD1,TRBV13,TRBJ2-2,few,TGTGCCAGCAGCTTCAGGGGGCTGGGGACCGGGGAGCTGTTTTTT,CASSFRGLGTGELFF
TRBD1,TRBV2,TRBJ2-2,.,TGTGCCAGCAGTGGGGACAGGGGAGCCGGGGAGCTGTTTTTT,CASSGDRGAGELFF
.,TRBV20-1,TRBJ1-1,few,TGCAGTGCTAGAGATTTAGACAGGAGGACTTTCTTT,CSARDLDRRTFF
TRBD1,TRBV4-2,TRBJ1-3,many,TGTGCCAGCAGCCACCGGGACAGCCCCTCTGGAAACACCATATATTTT,CASSHRDSPSGNTIYF
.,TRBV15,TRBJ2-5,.,TGTGCCACCAGCAGAGGGGGCGGGCAGACCCAGTACTTC,CATSRGGGQTQYF
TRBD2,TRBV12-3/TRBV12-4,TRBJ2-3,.,TGTGCCAGCAAGGGACTAGCGAGTCAGTATTTT,CASKGLASQYF
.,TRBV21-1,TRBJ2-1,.,TGTGCCAGCAGCAAAAGCCGGCCAGAGCAGTTCTTC,CASSKSRPEQFF
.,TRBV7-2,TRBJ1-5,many,TGTGCCAGCAGCTTAGGGCCCAGGCCACAGCATTTT,CASSLGPRPQHF
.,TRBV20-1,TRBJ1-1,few,TGCAGTGCCAGAAGAGTGGGCTTAGGCACTGAAGCTTTCTTT,CSARRVGLGTEAFF
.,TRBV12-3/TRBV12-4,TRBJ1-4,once,TGTGCCAGCAGCCGGACAGATTTACCCTCTAATGAAAAACTGTTTTTT,CASSRTDLPSNEKLFF
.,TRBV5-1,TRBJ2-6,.,TGCGCCAGCAGCGGGTCCCCTGGGGCCAACGTCCTGACTTTC,CASSGSPGANVLTF
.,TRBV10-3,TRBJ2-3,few,TGTGCCATCAAAGCGGCAGATACGCAGTATTTT,CAIKAADTQYF
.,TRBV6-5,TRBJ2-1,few,TGTGCCAGCAGTTACTCTGGCGGTCCCTATGAGCAGTTCTTC,CASSYSGGPYEQFF
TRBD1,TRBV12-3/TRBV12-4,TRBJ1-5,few,TGTGCCAGCAGTGACAGGGTGTCTAAGGATCAGCCCCAGCATTTT,CASSDRVSKDQPQHF
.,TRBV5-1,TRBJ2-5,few,TGCGCCAGCAGCCCCCCGCAGGGCTCCGAAGAGACCCAGTACTTC,CASSPPQGSEETQYF
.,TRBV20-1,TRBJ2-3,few,TGCAGTGCCAAGCGGGGCACAGATACGCAGTATTTT,CSAKRGTDTQYF
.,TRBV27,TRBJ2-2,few,TGTGCCAGCAGCCCTGCGGGCCCGAACACCGGGGAGCTGTTTTTT,CASSPAGPNTGELFF
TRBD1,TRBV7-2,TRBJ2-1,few,TGTGCCAGCAGCCGGGACAGGTACAATGAGCAGTTCTTC,CASSRDRYNEQFF
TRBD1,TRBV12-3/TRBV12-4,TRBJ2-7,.,TGTGCCAGCAGCCAACAGGGGGTATCTCGTTACGAGCAGTACTTC,CASSQQGVSRYEQYF
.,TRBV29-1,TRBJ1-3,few,TGCAGCGTTGTGGGGGCGCGGAGCTCTGGAAACACCATATATTTT,CSVVGARSSGNTIYF
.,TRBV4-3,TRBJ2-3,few,TGCGCCAGCAGCCAAGTTTATGAGACTTCAGATACGCAGTATTTT,CASSQVYETSDTQYF
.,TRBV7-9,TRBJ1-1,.,TGTGCCACCAGAGGGGCAGGGGAAGCTTTCTTT,CATRGAGEAFF